This TCR beta chain comes out of a study of T cell repertoires in aging, cancer and after chemotherapy. On the study more broadly: Healthy donor repertoires were recorded over several months to years and showed clear clonal overlap. Findings and caveats of the study: In each cancer cohort, median generation probability increased across chemotherapy, suggesting thymic output rebounded.

TRB rearrangements spanning V, D and J were amplified using mixed TRB-A/B primers. One entry per CDR3 protein, called by TCRdb with MiXCR from the multiplex PCR reads. Of under 15,000 distinct CDR3 sequences listed, under 30% were seen once; the top ten hold over 45%. Peripheral blood genomic DNA, not sorted cells or RNA, was the template. With respect to this clonotype: Its target is unknown.

With 3 bases clipped from V and 6 bases from J, the junction kept 11 bases outside the gene matches. CDR1 is DFQATT and CDR2 is SNEGSKA in the germline V gene (reference sequence). The CDR3 totals 16 residues. Sequenced sample: blood. The rearrangement joins TRBV20-1 to TRBJ2-1; TRBD1 agrees at 10 bases. This sequence originates from a human donor in good health. The DNA of the CDR3 is TGCAGTGCTAGTCGGGGGGGGACAGGGGCTTTCAATGAGCAGTTCTTC. Protein: CSASRGGTGAFNEQFF.